Below are 28 T cell receptor beta chains sequenced from a single sample in a study of T-cell memory formation after mild COVID-19. TCRdb used MiXCR to reprocess the 5' RACE reads, holding one entry per CDR3 protein. This sample has about 200,000 distinct CDR3 sequences; 9% to 10% occur once, and the top ten carry 3.5% to 4%. The sequencing input was PBMCs or a T cell subset sorted from them (not recorded which). The receptors here all came from a man aged 18 to 30 who had mild COVID-19 (a few samples of this study predate the infection). Cell type and time point are not known.

This clonotype occurred many times. As DNA, the CDR3 is TGCAGCGTTGGAATGGACCCTCAATCTAATGAAAAACTGTTTTTT. Its protein product is CSVGMDPQSNEKLFF. J is TRBJ1-4 and V is TRBV29-1; no clear D gene. Germline V CDR1 and CDR2: SQVTM, ANQGSEA. This CDR3 contains 15 residues. The ends were cut back, 4 bases at V and 3 bases at J, with 15 bases in the middle. Filled out from reference TRBV29-1 and TRBJ1-4, the complete variable domain reads SAVISQKPSRDICQRGTSLTIQCQVDSQVTMMFWYRQQPGQSLTLIATANQGSEATYESGFVIDKFPISRPNLTFSTLTVSNMSPEDSSIYLCSVGMDPQSNEKLFFGSGTQLSVL.

This clonotype has more than one count but fewer than ten. This chain joins TRBV12-3 or TRBV12-4 and TRBJ1-2; 8 bases are a match to TRBD1. The CDR3 covers 12 residues. V lost 7 bases and J lost 8; bases outside the gene matches: 6. CDR3 nucleotides: TGTGCCAGCACCCAAACAGGGGGGGGCTACACCTTC. It codes for CASTQTGGGYTF.

Only a few counts were recorded for this clonotype. The chain links TRBV20-1 to TRBJ1-1; 10 nucleotides line up with TRBD1. This CDR3 is 14 amino acids long. Trimming took 5 bases from V and 1 from J; bases not matched to a gene: 4. Germline V gives CDR1 DFQATT, CDR2 SNEGSKA (reference sequence). The CDR3 nucleotides read TGCAGTGCTGAGACAGGGGGCGGGAACACTGAAGCTTTCTTT. Protein sequence: CSAETGGGNTEAFF.

This clonotype occurred a few times. This rearrangement joins TRBV12-3 or TRBV12-4 to TRBJ1-5; D not resolved. Trimming cost V 4 bases and J 3 bases, with 19 bases left between them. The CDR3 length is 17 residues. The CDR3: CASSSGFLGDINQPQHF. CDR3 in DNA: TGTGCCAGCAGTTCTGGGTTTTTGGGTGACATCAATCAGCCCCAGCATTTT.

The sample holds many counts of this clonotype. The gene calls are TRBV11-2 and TRBJ2-1, with 8 positions matching TRBD1. Looked up from germline, CDR1 is SGHAT and CDR2 is FQNNGV. The CDR3 extends over 14 amino acids. Trimming at V came to 4 bases and at J to 8 bases, leaving 7 bases not matched to a gene. Written as DNA, the CDR3 is TGTGCCAGCAGCTCGCGACAGGGGTCGGATGAGCAGTTCTTC. Translated: CASSSRQGSDEQFF.

The CDR3 here is CAISESEEREQYV. CDR3 in DNA: TGTGCCATCAGTGAGTCAGAAGAGCGCGAGCAGTACGTC. The gene calls are TRBV10-3 and TRBJ2-7; D ambiguous. V dropped 0 bases and J dropped 6 bases, with 9 bases sitting between them. The CDR3 extends over 13 amino acids. Germline lookup yields CDR1 ENHRY and CDR2 SYGVKD.

At least ten counts were recorded for this clonotype. The chain links TRBV5-1 to TRBJ2-5; 12 nucleotides align to TRBD1. J lost 5 bases, V lost 8 bases, and 7 bases had no gene match. This CDR3 is built from 14 residues. CDR1 and CDR2 from the germline V gene are SGHRS and YFSETQ. Here the CDR3 DNA reads TGCGCCAGTTCGGGACAGGGGGCCGGGGAGACCCAGTACTTC. Encoded protein: CASSGQGAGETQYF.

This clonotype was seen more than once but under ten times. The rearrangement joins TRBV7-3 to TRBJ2-3, with D possibly TRBD1 on 5 matching bases. The CDR3 covers 16 residues. Between the trimmed V and J ends, which lost 2 bases and 0 bases, there was a span of 12 bases. Germline CDR1 SGHTA, CDR2 FQGTGA. The DNA for the CDR3 is TGTGCCAGCAGCTTACAGGGCAACCCTAGCACAGATACGCAGTATTTT. It yields the protein CASSLQGNPSTDTQYF.

This clonotype was counted at least ten times. The chain links TRBV7-2 to TRBJ2-5, with unresolved D. The germline V gene encodes CDR1 SGHTA and CDR2 FQGNSA. V was shortened by 5 bases and J by 5 bases, with 12 bases between the two germline ends. The CDR3 sequence is 13 residues long. DNA of the CDR3: TGTGCCAGCAGCCTGGGTTACGGCGAGACCCAGTACTTC. This gives the protein CASSLGYGETQYF.

In its sample, this clonotype was seen a few times. V and J are TRBV5-1 and TRBJ2-5, with 12 bases fitting TRBD2. The CDR3 consists of 16 residues. V shed 6 bases and J 5 bases; nucleotides not matched to a gene: 11. The germline CDR1 and CDR2 sequences are SGHRS and YFSETQ. CDR3 in amino acids: CASTAELAGGKETQYF. The CDR3 DNA follows: TGCGCCAGCACCGCGGAACTAGCGGGGGGCAAGGAGACCCAGTACTTC.

This clonotype was seen ten or more times. The chain couples TRBV5-1 to TRBJ2-3, with TRBD2 matching over 15 bases. Germline CDR1 SGHRS, CDR2 YFSETQ. The V gene end was trimmed by 5 bases and the J gene end by 0 bases; junction bases not matched to a gene: 4. There are 17 residues in the CDR3. CDR3 region: CASRWTSGGGSTDTQYF. In DNA, the CDR3 is TGCGCCAGCAGATGGACTAGCGGGGGGGGTAGCACAGATACGCAGTATTTT.

The V and J genes are TRBV20-1 and TRBJ1-2; D is perhaps TRBD1 (5 bases). Trimming stripped 3 bases from V and 5 bases from J, with 10 bases between. This CDR3 is built from 12 residues. Germline CDR1 reads DFQATT; CDR2 reads SNEGSKA (reference sequence). In DNA form, the CDR3 reads TGCAGTGCTAGTGCGGGGCTATATGGCTACACCTTC. Residues: CSASAGLYGYTF.

Ten or more counts support this clonotype. The chain combines TRBV12-3 or TRBV12-4 with TRBJ1-6, with 7 bases identical to TRBD1. The trim removed 5 bases at V and 5 bases at J, leaving 3 bases unmatched. The CDR3 contains 14 residues. CDR3 loop: CASSQDRDNSPLHF. The CDR3 nucleotides read TGTGCCAGCAGTCAAGACAGGGATAATTCACCCCTCCACTTT.

This clonotype was counted a few times. The chain uses TRBV2 and TRBJ2-5; 8 bases are a match to TRBD1. CDR1 and CDR2 (germline): SNHLY, FYNNEI. CDR3 length: 14 amino acids. The V gene end was trimmed by 6 bases and the J gene end by 5 bases; junction bases not matched to a gene: 8. DNA for the CDR3: TGTGCCAGCAGGGATAGGACAGGGACTGAGACCCAGTACTTC. Translation: CASRDRTGTETQYF.

This clonotype appeared a single time. The gene calls are TRBV10-3 and TRBJ1-5, with TRBD1 as a possible D gene (6 bases). The CDR3 contains 16 residues. Germline V CDR1 and CDR2: ENHRY, SYGVKD. V was trimmed by 2 bases and J by 0 bases, leaving 11 bases between them. CDR3 residues: CAISEGGQYSNQPQHF. The CDR3 DNA sequence: TGTGCCATCAGTGAGGGAGGACAGTATAGCAATCAGCCCCAGCATTTT.

The chain employs TRBV7-2 and TRBJ1-6, with D uncertain. Trimming shortened V by 5 bases and J by 6 bases, and 8 bases separated the two germline ends. This CDR3 region has 13 residues. Germline loops: CDR1 SGHTA, CDR2 FQGNSA. The CDR3 loop is CASSLGPNSPLHF. CDR3 in DNA: TGTGCCAGCAGCCTAGGCCCTAATTCACCCCTCCACTTT.

CDR3 nucleotide sequence: TGTGCCAGCCGAGGGGGGCAAGCTACGCAGTATTTT. This gives the protein CASRGGQATQYF. V and J are TRBV6-6 and TRBJ2-3; D tentatively reads TRBD1 or TRBD2 (6 bases each). CDR1 is MNHNY, CDR2 SVGAGI, per germline (reference sequence). Trimming stripped 8 bases from V and 8 bases from J, with 14 bases between. The CDR3 covers 12 residues.

This chain joins TRBV6-5 and TRBJ1-2; unclear D gene. CDR3 length equals 13 residues. Per the germline V gene, CDR1 is MNHEY and CDR2 is SVGAGI. The germline V and J ends were trimmed by 3 bases and 1 base, with 6 bases remaining between them. The CDR3 coding sequence is TGTGCCAGCAGTTATTACAGTAACTATGGCTACACCTTC. It yields the protein CASSYYSNYGYTF.

The V call is TRBV29-1, the J call TRBJ1-5; D is uncertain. Looked up from germline, CDR1 is SQVTM and CDR2 is ANQGSEA. V was shortened by 5 bases and J by 5 bases, with 7 bases between the two germline ends. The CDR3 has 11 amino acids. The CDR3 DNA sequence: TGCAGCGTTTGGCATTATCAGCCCCAGCATTTT. It translates to CSVWHYQPQHF.

With respect to this clonotype: It may be a read error: a sequence one base away is much more abundant. Given the absence of the conserved phenylalanine or tryptophan at the CDR3 end, a read error is likely. This chain links TRBV5-1 with TRBJ2-7; D might be TRBD1 or TRBD2, each matching 5 bases. Germline assignment: CDR1 SGHRS and CDR2 YFSETQ. Trimming took 4 bases from V and 8 from J, leaving 10 bases between them. The CDR3 has 11 residues. The CDR3 spells CASSAGTKQYL. Written as DNA, the CDR3 is TGCGCCAGCAGCGCCGGGACGAAGCAGTACTTA.

This clonotype was counted a few times. The V call is TRBV4-3, the J call TRBJ1-1; the D gene is possibly TRBD1 (6 bases). V lost 4 bases, J lost 2 bases, and 11 bases lay in between. The CDR3 has 14 amino acids. Germline V gene lookup returns CDR1 LGHNA and CDR2 YSLEER. CDR3 coding DNA: TGCGCCAGCAGCCCAGGACAGCTTAACACTGAAGCTTTCTTT. Translated, it gives CASSPGQLNTEAFF.

This clonotype was seen a few times. This chain connects TRBV5-1 to TRBJ2-1, with 11 bases lining up with TRBD2. Germline trimming cut 0 bases from V and 5 bases from J; bases unmatched to any gene: 4. Germline V CDR1 and CDR2: SGHRS, YFSETQ. The CDR3 is 16 residues long. CDR3 nucleotide sequence: TGCGCCAGCAGCTTGGGGGGGACTAGCGGCAACAATGAGCAGTTCTTC. Encoded protein: CASSLGGTSGNNEQFF.

The DNA for the CDR3 is TGTGCCAGCTCACCACGGGGCGCGGGGCAAGAGACCCAGTACTTC. The encoded protein is CASSPRGAGQETQYF. The V and J genes are TRBV18 and TRBJ2-5, with D maybe TRBD2 (6 bases). The CDR3 runs to 15 residues. Germline V gives CDR1 KGHSH, CDR2 LQKENI. The V end was cut by 1 base, the J end by 2 bases, with 11 bases between.

The chain recombines TRBV15 with TRBJ2-5; 8 bases fit TRBD1. This CDR3 has 14 amino acids. J lost 7 bases, V lost 1 base, and 5 bases had no gene match. Per the germline V gene, CDR1 is LNHNV and CDR2 is YYDKDF (reference sequence). CDR3 nucleotide sequence: TGTGCCACCAGCAGAGGTGGGACAGGAGGGACCCAGTACTTC. It specifies CATSRGGTGGTQYF.

This clonotype has just a few counts. The V and J genes are TRBV7-2 and TRBJ2-7, with 8 nucleotides matching TRBD1. This CDR3 has 15 amino acids. V shed 1 base, J shed 2 bases, and the junction held 4 bases outside the gene matches. Germline V CDR1 and CDR2: SGHTA, FQGNSA. The CDR3 bases are TGTGCCAGCAGCTTAGGGGGACAGGTCACCTACGAGCAGTACTTC. Protein: CASSLGGQVTYEQYF. The full variable domain, in which reference TRBV7-2 and TRBJ2-7 provide the parts outside the CDR3, is GAGVSQSPSNKVTEKGKDVELRCDPISGHTALYWYRQSLGQGLEFLIYFQGNSAPDKSGLPSDRFSAERTGGSVSTLTIQRTQQEDSAVYLCASSLGGQVTYEQYFGPGTRLTVT.

This clonotype came up many times. This chain links TRBV5-1 with TRBJ2-5, with a weak D call TRBD2 (6 bases). CDR3 length: 14 residues. Trimming shortened V by 5 bases and J by 9 bases, and 20 bases separated the two germline ends. Germline CDR1 reads SGHRS; CDR2 reads YFSETQ. The CDR3 DNA is TGCGCCAGCAGACCGATGGGGACCACGGGGGCCCAGTACTTC. Its protein is CASRPMGTTGAQYF.

This clonotype has only a few counts. The chain couples TRBV6-5 to TRBJ2-7; tentative D call: TRBD1 (5 bases). The CDR3 is made up of 14 amino acids. Per the germline V gene, CDR1 is MNHEY and CDR2 is SVGAGI. V shed 6 bases and J shed 11 bases, with 23 bases lying between them. CDR3 in DNA: TGTGCCAGCAGGGCGATCGATCAGGGTTCCAAGGAGTACTTC. It specifies CASRAIDQGSKEYF.

The chain is built from TRBV12-3 or TRBV12-4 and TRBJ1-1; D is undetermined. The CDR3 length is 14 residues. The V end lost 3 bases, the J end lost 1 base, and 9 bases lay between the germline ends. The CDR3 protein is CASSFSGPNTEAFF. In nucleotides, the CDR3 is TGTGCCAGCAGTTTTTCAGGCCCGAACACTGAAGCTTTCTTT.